These T cell receptor beta chains were read from a single sample in a study of PD-1 blockade in classical Hodgkin lymphoma. Profiled with immunoSEQ multiplex PCR; TCRdb holds only in-frame clones, not every one. The repertoire holds 13,000 or so clones, about 80% seen once, with just over 4% in the top ten. The sequenced sample was peripheral blood mononuclear cells (PBMCs), obtained at baseline. These receptors originate from a human donor with classical Hodgkin lymphoma. CDR3s include the opening cysteine and the closing phenylalanine or tryptophan. Fields, in order: CDR3 protein, CDR3 DNA, clone size, V gene, J gene, D gene. A D gene is named only where the DNA matches it firmly. The size of a clone is reported for some rows only, either as once, few or many, or as a class for expanded clones.

cdr3_aa: CSVEGPGGQYEQYF
cdr3_nt: TGCAGCGTTGAAGGTCCAGGGGGGCAGTACGAGCAGTACTTC
clone_size: NA
v_call: TRBV29-1
j_call: TRBJ2-7
d_call: NA

cdr3_aa: CASSLSGKQYF
cdr3_nt: TGTGCCAGCAGTTTATCAGGGAAGCAGTACTTC
clone_size: NA
v_call: TRBV27
j_call: TRBJ2-7
d_call: NA

cdr3_aa: CASREGLAGQYEQYF
cdr3_nt: TGTGCCAGCAGGGAGGGACTAGCGGGACAATACGAGCAGTACTTC
clone_size: NA
v_call: TRBV5-4
j_call: TRBJ2-7
d_call: TRBD2

cdr3_aa: CASSPGQEPYEQYF
cdr3_nt: TGTGCCAGCAGTCCGGGACAGGAGCCCTACGAGCAGTACTTC
clone_size: NA
v_call: TRBV2
j_call: TRBJ2-7
d_call: TRBD1

cdr3_aa: CAWIPDRGSNYGYTF
cdr3_nt: TGTGCCTGGATTCCGGACAGGGGATCTAACTATGGCTACACCTTC
clone_size: NA
v_call: TRBV30
j_call: TRBJ1-2
d_call: TRBD1

cdr3_aa: CASSFPDGVSGNTIYF
cdr3_nt: TGTGCCAGTAGTTTCCCCGACGGCGTCTCTGGAAACACCATATATTTT
clone_size: NA
v_call: TRBV19
j_call: TRBJ1-3
d_call: NA

cdr3_aa: CASSLAGYQADTQYF
cdr3_nt: TGCGCCAGCAGCTTGGCCGGGTATCAGGCAGATACGCAGTATTTT
clone_size: NA
v_call: TRBV5-1
j_call: TRBJ2-3
d_call: NA

cdr3_aa: CASSIIAIGALTSGANVLTF
cdr3_nt: TGTGCCAGTAGTATAATCGCTATCGGGGCCTTAACCTCTGGGGCCAACGTCCTGACTTTC
clone_size: few
v_call: TRBV19
j_call: TRBJ2-6
d_call: NA

cdr3_aa: CASSMGTSQETQYF
cdr3_nt: TGCGCCAGCAGCATGGGGACGAGCCAAGAGACCCAGTACTTC
clone_size: once
v_call: TRBV5-1
j_call: TRBJ2-5
d_call: NA

cdr3_aa: CASSTRPDIDFYGYTF
cdr3_nt: TGTGCCAGTAGTACCCGCCCCGACATCGACTTCTATGGCTACACCTTC
clone_size: NA
v_call: TRBV19
j_call: TRBJ1-2
d_call: NA

cdr3_aa: CASSPPSTGYGYTF
cdr3_nt: TGTGCCAGCTCACCACCCTCGACAGGGTATGGCTACACCTTC
clone_size: NA
v_call: TRBV18
j_call: TRBJ1-2
d_call: TRBD1

cdr3_aa: CASSPRQGASTDTQYF
cdr3_nt: TGTGCCAGCAGCCCTAGACAGGGGGCTAGCACAGATACGCAGTATTTT
clone_size: NA
v_call: TRBV14
j_call: TRBJ2-3
d_call: TRBD1

cdr3_aa: CASSPLGDTQYF
cdr3_nt: TGTGCCAGCTCACCACTCGGGGATACGCAGTATTTT
clone_size: NA
v_call: TRBV18
j_call: TRBJ2-3
d_call: NA

cdr3_aa: CASSQVFGTQYF
cdr3_nt: TGTGCCAGCAGCCAAGTTTTTGGGACCCAGTACTTC
clone_size: NA
v_call: TRBV14
j_call: TRBJ2-5
d_call: NA

cdr3_aa: CASSIVNRRLRDSGANVLTF
cdr3_nt: TGTGCCAGTAGTATCGTAAACCGGAGACTCAGGGACTCTGGGGCCAACGTCCTGACTTTC
clone_size: NA
v_call: TRBV19
j_call: TRBJ2-6
d_call: NA

cdr3_aa: CASSLFYEQFF
cdr3_nt: TGCGCCAGCAGCTTGTTCTACGAGCAGTTCTTC
clone_size: NA
v_call: TRBV5-1
j_call: TRBJ2-1
d_call: NA

cdr3_aa: CASGRTPYEQYF
cdr3_nt: TGTGCCAGCGGTCGTACCCCCTACGAGCAGTACTTC
clone_size: NA
v_call: TRBV2
j_call: TRBJ2-7
d_call: NA

cdr3_aa: CASSLIGTGGETQYF
cdr3_nt: TGTGCCAGCAGCTTAATCGGGACAGGGGGAGAGACCCAGTACTTC
clone_size: NA
v_call: TRBV7-3
j_call: TRBJ2-5
d_call: TRBD1

cdr3_aa: CASTLKGTSAQETQYF
cdr3_nt: TGTGCCAGCACTCTTAAGGGGACTAGCGCACAAGAGACCCAGTACTTC
clone_size: NA
v_call: TRBV2
j_call: TRBJ2-5
d_call: TRBD2

cdr3_aa: CASSLVSRGDEQFF
cdr3_nt: TGTGCCAGCAGCTTAGTAAGCAGGGGAGATGAGCAGTTCTTC
clone_size: NA
v_call: TRBV7-2
j_call: TRBJ2-1
d_call: NA

cdr3_aa: CASSRQGPLYEQYF
cdr3_nt: TGTGCCAGCAGTCGGCAGGGCCCTTTATACGAGCAGTACTTC
clone_size: NA
v_call: TRBV27
j_call: TRBJ2-7
d_call: NA

cdr3_aa: CASRDGTVNTEAFF
cdr3_nt: TGTGCCAGCAGGGACGGGACAGTGAACACTGAAGCTTTCTTT
clone_size: NA
v_call: TRBV27
j_call: TRBJ1-1
d_call: TRBD1